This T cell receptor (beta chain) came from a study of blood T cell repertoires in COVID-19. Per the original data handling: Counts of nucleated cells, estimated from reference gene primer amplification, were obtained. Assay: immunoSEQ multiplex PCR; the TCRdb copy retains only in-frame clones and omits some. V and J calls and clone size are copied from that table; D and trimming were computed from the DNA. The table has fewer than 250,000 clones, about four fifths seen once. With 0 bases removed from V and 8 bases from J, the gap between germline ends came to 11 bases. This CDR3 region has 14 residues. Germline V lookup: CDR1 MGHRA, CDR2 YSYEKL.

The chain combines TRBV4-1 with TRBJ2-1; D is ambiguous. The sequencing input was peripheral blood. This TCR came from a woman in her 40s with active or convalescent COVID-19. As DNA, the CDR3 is TGCGCCAGCAGCCAAGAATTCTACTCCGATGAGCAGTTCTTC. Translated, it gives CASSQEFYSDEQFF.